The sequence of this TCR beta chain was determined in a study of technical replicates of blood from several donors listed by TCRdb under 2017. Library preparation employed the immunoSEQ multiplex PCR assay. Sourced from immuneACCESS, this table was stored by TCRdb with only in-frame sequences that have V and J called. A share of the clones is absent; for the studies checked, an unresolved V gene accounts for under half, and the remainder has no known explanation. This sample is represented by approximately 100,000 clones; 96% of them were singletons. The leading ten clones occupy roughly 0.21% of the sample. Of note for this clone: The target of this receptor is not known. No clone much larger than this one lies a single base away; base qualities are absent.

Cut back by 6 bases and 1 base, the V and J ends lie 12 bases apart. The CDR3 numbers 14 residues from cysteine through phenylalanine. This entry keeps only the CDR3 DNA: 42 bases, framed from base 1. In the germline V gene, CDR1 corresponds to KGHSH and CDR2 to LQKENI. Sequences were obtained from T cells isolated from PBMCs. This TCR derives from a human donor in good health. This chain is built from TRBV18 and TRBJ1-1, with TRBD1 perhaps the D gene, on 6 matching bases. The CDR3 is CASSWDNPNTEAFF. The sequenced DNA: TGTGCCAGCTCCTGGGACAACCCGAACACTGAAGCTTTCTTT.